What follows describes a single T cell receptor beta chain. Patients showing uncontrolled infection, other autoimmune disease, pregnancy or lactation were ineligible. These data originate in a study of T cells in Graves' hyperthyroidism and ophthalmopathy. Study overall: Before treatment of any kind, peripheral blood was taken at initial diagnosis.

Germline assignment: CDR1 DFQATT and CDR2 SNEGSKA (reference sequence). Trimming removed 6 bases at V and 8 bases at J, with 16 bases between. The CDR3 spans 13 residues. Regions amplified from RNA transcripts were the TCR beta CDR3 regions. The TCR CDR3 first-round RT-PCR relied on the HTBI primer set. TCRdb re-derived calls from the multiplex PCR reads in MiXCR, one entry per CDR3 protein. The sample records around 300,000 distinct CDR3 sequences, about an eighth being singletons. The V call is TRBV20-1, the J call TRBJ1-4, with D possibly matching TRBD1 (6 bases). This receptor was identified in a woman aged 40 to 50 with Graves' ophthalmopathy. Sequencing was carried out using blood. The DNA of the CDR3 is TGCAGTGCCCGCCGGGGGGCCGTAGAAAAACTGTTTTTT. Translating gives CSARRGAVEKLFF.